These 5 T cell receptor beta chains share one sample of origin, sequenced in a study of low-dose radiotherapy and immunotherapy resistance in tumors (dated by TCRdb to between 2021 and 2024). The intended sense of this specimen's time point label: before trial treatment. The instrument given in TCRdb is Illumina MiniSeq. TCRs were amplified with Phusion for approximately 20 PCR cycles using a constant-region primer together with the adapter attached to the V primers. Using fastp at Q25 and MiXCR, TCRdb reprocessed the public reads and kept productive beta chains. Duplicate CDR3 protein sequences are folded into a single record with the most common DNA and genes. For this sample the table gives about 50,000 distinct CDR3 sequences, of which 12% were detected only once. The ten biggest clones cover about 6.2% of the sample. The sample here was PBMCs, taken before treatment. The source is a female donor with ovarian cancer.

This clonotype was seen ten or more times. This chain joins TRBV21-1 and TRBJ2-5; the D segment call TRBD1 is taken from the table without a DNA check. TRBV21-1 constitutes a pseudogene. This CDR3 region has 13 residues. This CDR3 is CASNIQGQETQYF. The CDR3 DNA reads TGTGCCAGCAACATACAGGGGCAAGAGACCCAGTACTTC.

This clonotype was picked up many times. The gene calls are TRBV14 and TRBJ1-2, with D maybe TRBD1 (5 bases). Trimming stripped 1 base from V and 0 bases from J, with 12 bases between. This CDR3 is built from 16 residues. The germline CDR1 and CDR2 sequences are SGHDN and FVKESK. CDR3 nucleotide sequence: TGTGCCAGCAGCCAAGTCGACAGACCCGCTAACTATGGCTACACCTTC. Encoded protein: CASSQVDRPANYGYTF.

In the case of this clonotype: A far larger clone is off by one base, so a read error is likely. The chain combines TRBV5-1 with TRBJ2-7; 9 nucleotides line up with TRBD2. There are 15 residues in the CDR3. V dropped 0 bases and J dropped 7; count of bases not matched to a gene: 8. Germline CDR1 is SGHRS and CDR2 is YFSETQ. CDR3 coding DNA: TGCGCCAGCAGCTTGGGACCGGGACTAGCTGATGAGCAGTACTTC. Translated, it gives CASSLGPGLADEQYF. Together with reference TRBV5-1 and TRBJ2-7, the CDR3 gives the full variable domain: KAGVTQTPRYLIKTRGQQVTLSCSPISGHRSVSWYQQTPGQGLQFLFEYFSETQRNKGNFPGRFSGRQFSNSRSEMNVSTLELGDSALYLCASSLGPGLADEQYFGPGTRLTVT.

In this sample, this clonotype turned up many times. The rearrangement joins TRBV4-2 to TRBJ2-1; TRBD2 matches 14 bases. Germline loops: CDR1 LGHNA, CDR2 YNFKEQ. J was trimmed by 10 bases and V by 1 base; bases with no gene match: 9. This CDR3 comprises 17 residues. The CDR3 is CASSQAIGTSGGGEQFF. CDR3 sequence (DNA): TGTGCCAGCAGCCAAGCCATAGGGACTAGCGGGGGCGGGGAGCAGTTCTTC.

The rearrangement uses TRBV5-1 and TRBJ2-1, with D tentatively TRBD1 or TRBD2 (5 bases each). Germline V gene sequence: CDR1 SGHRS, CDR2 YFSETQ. V lost 5 bases and J 6 bases, leaving 21 bases between the germline ends. The CDR3 sequence is 16 residues long. The CDR3 sequence is CASSYNTADGGNEQFF. The CDR3 coding sequence is TGCGCCAGCAGTTACAACACCGCAGATGGGGGCAATGAGCAGTTCTTC.